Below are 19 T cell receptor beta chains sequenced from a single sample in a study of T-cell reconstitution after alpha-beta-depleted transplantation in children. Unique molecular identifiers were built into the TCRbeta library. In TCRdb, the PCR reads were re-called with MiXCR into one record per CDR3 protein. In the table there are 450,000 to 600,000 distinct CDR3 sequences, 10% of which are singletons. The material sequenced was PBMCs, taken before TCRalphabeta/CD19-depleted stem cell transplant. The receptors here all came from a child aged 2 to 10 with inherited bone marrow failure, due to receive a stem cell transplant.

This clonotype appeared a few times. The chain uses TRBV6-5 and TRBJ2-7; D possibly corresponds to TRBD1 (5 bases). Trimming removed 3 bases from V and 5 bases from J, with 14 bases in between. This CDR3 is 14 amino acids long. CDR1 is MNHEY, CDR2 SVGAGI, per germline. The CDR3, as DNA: TGTGCCAGCAGTTATGCCTACAGGACGGACGAGCAGTACTTC. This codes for CASSYAYRTDEQYF.

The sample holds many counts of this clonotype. CDR3 sequence (DNA): TGCAGTGCTAGTAGGCCACGAGGGACAGATACGCAGTATTTT. Translation: CSASRPRGTDTQYF. The chain is built from TRBV20-1 and TRBJ2-3; TRBD2 is a possible D gene (5 bases). V gave up 3 bases and J gave up 3 bases, with 13 bases separating them. This CDR3 comprises 14 residues. The germline V gene encodes CDR1 DFQATT and CDR2 SNEGSKA (reference sequence).

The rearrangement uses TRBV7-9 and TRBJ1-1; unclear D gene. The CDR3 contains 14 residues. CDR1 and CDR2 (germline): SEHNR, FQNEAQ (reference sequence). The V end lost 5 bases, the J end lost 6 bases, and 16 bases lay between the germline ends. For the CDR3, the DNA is TGTGCCAGCAGCCCATCCGGGTGGAAGGCTGAAGCTTTCTTT. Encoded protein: CASSPSGWKAEAFF.

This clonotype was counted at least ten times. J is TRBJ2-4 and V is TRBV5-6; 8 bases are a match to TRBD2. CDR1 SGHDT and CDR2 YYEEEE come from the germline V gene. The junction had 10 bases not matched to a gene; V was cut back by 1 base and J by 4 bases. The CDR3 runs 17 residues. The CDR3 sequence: CASSLMGSGTTKNIQYF. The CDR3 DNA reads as TGTGCCAGCAGCTTGATGGGTAGCGGGACCACAAAAAACATTCAGTACTTC. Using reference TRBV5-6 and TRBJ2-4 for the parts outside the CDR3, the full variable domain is DAGVTQSPTHLIKTRGQQVTLRCSPKSGHDTVSWYQQALGQGPQFIFQYYEEEERQRGNFPDRFSGHQFPNYSSELNVNALLLGDSALYLCASSLMGSGTTKNIQYFGAGTRLSVL.

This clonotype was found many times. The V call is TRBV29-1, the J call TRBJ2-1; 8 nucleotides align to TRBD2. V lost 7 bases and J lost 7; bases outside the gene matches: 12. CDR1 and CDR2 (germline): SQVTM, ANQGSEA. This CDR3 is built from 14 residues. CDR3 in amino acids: CSGGWLAGRNEQFF. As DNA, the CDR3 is TGCAGCGGGGGTTGGCTAGCGGGCCGAAATGAGCAGTTCTTC.

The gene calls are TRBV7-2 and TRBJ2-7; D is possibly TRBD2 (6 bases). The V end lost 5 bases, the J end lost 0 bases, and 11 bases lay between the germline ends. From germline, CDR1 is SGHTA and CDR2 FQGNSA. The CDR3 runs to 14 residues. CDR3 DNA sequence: TGTGCCAGCAGCAGGGGACTCGTCTCCTACGAGCAGTACTTC. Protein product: CASSRGLVSYEQYF.

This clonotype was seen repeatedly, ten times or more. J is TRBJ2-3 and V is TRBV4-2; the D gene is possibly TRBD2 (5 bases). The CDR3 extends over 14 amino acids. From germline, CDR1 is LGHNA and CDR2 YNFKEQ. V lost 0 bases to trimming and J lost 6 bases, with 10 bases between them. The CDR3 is CASSQDSTGDTQYF. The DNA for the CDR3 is TGTGCCAGCAGCCAAGATTCTACGGGGGATACGCAGTATTTT.

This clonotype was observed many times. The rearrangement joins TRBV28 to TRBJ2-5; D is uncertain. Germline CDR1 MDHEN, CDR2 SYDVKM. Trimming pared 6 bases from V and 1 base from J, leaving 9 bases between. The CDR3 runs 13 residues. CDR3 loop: CASRDLTQETQYF. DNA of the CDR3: TGTGCCAGCAGGGATTTAACCCAAGAGACCCAGTACTTC.

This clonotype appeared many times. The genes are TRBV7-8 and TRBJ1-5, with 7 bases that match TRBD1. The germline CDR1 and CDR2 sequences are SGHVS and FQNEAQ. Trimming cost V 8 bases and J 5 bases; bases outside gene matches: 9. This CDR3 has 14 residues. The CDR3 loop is CASGSTGVYQPQHF. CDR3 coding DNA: TGTGCCAGCGGCTCTACAGGGGTCTATCAGCCCCAGCATTTT.

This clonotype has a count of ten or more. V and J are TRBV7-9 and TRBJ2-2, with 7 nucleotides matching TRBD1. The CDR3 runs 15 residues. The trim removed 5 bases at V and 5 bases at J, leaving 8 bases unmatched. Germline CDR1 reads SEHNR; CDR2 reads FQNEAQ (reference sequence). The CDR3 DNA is TGTGCCAGCAGCCCACAACAGGGGCGAACCGGGGAGCTGTTTTTT. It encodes CASSPQQGRTGELFF.

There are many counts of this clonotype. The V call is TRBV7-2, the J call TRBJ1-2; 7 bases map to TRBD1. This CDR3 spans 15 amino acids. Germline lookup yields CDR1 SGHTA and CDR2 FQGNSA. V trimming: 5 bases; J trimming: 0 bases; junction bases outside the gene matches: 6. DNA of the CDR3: TGTGCCAGCAGCCCGCGGACAGGAGCTAACTATGGCTACACCTTC. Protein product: CASSPRTGANYGYTF. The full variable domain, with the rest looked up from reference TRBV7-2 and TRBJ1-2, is GAGVSQSPSNKVTEKGKDVELRCDPISGHTALYWYRQSLGQGLEFLIYFQGNSAPDKSGLPSDRFSAERTGGSVSTLTIQRTQQEDSAVYLCASSPRTGANYGYTFGSGTRLTVV.

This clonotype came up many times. The CDR3: CASSQAGRPEQYF. CDR3 coding DNA: TGTGCCAGCAGCCAAGCGGGAAGGCCCGAGCAGTACTTC. The V and J genes are TRBV27 and TRBJ2-7, with 7 positions matching TRBD2. Germline V gene data show CDR1 as MNHEY and CDR2 as SMNVEV (reference sequence). CDR3 length: 13 amino acids. The ends lost 6 bases at V and 6 bases at J; junction bases unmatched: 8.

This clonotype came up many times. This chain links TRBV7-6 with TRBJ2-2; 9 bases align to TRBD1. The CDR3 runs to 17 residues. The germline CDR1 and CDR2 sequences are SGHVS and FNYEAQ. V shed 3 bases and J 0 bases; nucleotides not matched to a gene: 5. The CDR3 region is CASSFRWTGANTGELFF. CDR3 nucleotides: TGTGCCAGCAGCTTCCGGTGGACAGGGGCGAACACCGGGGAGCTGTTTTTT.

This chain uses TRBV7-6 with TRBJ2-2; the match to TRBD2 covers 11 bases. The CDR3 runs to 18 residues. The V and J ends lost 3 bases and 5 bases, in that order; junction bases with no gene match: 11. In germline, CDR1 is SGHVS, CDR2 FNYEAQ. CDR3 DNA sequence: TGTGCCAGCAGCTTTATAGCGGGAGGGCCTGGATGGACCGGGGAGCTGTTTTTT. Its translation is CASSFIAGGPGWTGELFF.

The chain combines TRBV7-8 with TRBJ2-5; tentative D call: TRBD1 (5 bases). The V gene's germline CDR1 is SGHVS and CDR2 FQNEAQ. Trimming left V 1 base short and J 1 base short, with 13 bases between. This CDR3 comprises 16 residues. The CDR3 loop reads CASSLGPGQGQETQYF. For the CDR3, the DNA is TGTGCCAGCAGCTTAGGACCTGGGCAGGGCCAAGAGACCCAGTACTTC.

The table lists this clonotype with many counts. The CDR3 here is CASSQDRRAETDTQYF. In nucleotides, the CDR3 is TGCGCCAGCAGCCAAGATCGAAGGGCGGAGACAGATACGCAGTATTTT. V is TRBV4-1 and J is TRBJ2-3; D is unresolved. V was trimmed by 0 bases and J by 3 bases, leaving 13 bases between them. This CDR3 is built from 16 residues. Germline values: CDR1 MGHRA, CDR2 YSYEKL.

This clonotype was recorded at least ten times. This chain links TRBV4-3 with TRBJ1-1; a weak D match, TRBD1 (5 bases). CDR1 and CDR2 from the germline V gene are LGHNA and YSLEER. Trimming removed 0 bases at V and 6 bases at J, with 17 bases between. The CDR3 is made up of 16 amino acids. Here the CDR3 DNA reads TGCGCCAGCAGCCAAGATAGGCTACAGGTGCGGCCTGAAGCTTTCTTT. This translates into CASSQDRLQVRPEAFF.

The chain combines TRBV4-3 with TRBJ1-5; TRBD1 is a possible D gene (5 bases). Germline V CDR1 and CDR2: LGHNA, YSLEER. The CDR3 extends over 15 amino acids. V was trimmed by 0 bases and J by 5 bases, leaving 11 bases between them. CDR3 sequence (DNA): TGCGCCAGCAGCCAAGATCGGGACGGCGATCAGCCCCAGCATTTT. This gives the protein CASSQDRDGDQPQHF.

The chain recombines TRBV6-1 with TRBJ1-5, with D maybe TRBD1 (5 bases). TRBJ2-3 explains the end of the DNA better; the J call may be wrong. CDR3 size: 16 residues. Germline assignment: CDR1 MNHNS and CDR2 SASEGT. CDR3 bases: TGTGCCAGCAGTAACGCAGGGCTTAATAGCAATCAACCCCAGTATTTT. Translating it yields CASSNAGLNSNQPQYF.